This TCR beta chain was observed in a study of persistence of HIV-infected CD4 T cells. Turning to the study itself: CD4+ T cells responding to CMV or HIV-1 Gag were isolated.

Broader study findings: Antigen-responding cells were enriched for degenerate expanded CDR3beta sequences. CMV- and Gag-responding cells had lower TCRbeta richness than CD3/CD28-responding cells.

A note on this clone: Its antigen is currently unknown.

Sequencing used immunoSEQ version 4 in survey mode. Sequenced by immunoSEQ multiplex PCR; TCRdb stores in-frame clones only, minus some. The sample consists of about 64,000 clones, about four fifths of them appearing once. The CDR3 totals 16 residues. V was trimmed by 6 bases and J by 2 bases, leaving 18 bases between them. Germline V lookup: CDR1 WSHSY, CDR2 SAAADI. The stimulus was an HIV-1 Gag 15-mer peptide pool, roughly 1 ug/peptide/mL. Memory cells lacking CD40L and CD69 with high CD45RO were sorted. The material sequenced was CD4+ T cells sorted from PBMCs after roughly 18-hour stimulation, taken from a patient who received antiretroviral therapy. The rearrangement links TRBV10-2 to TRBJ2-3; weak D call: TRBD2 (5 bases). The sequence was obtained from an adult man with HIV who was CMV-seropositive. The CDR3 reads CASSDGGRRVTDTQYF. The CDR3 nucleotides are TGCGCCAGCAGCGACGGAGGTAGGCGGGTCACAGATACGCAGTATTTT.